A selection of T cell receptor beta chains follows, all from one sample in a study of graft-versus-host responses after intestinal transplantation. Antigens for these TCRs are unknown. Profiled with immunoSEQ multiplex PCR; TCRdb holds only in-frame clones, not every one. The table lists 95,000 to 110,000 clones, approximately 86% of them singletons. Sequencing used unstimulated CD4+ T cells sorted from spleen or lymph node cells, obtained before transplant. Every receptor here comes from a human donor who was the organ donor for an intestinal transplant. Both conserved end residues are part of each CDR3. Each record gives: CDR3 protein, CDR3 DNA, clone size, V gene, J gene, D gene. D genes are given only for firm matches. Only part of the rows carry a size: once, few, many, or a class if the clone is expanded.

CDR3 protein: CASSTVEETQYF; CDR3 DNA: TGTGCCTCCTCGACAGTAGAAGAGACCCAGTACTTC; clone size: NA; V gene: TRBV10-3; J gene: TRBJ2-5; D gene: NA
CDR3 protein: CASSAAGTSGGHKQFF; CDR3 DNA: TGTGCCAGTAGTGCCGCCGGGACTAGCGGGGGTCATAAGCAGTTCTTC; clone size: NA; V gene: TRBV19; J gene: TRBJ2-1; D gene: TRBD2
CDR3 protein: CASSMGQGFNQPQHF; CDR3 DNA: TGTGCCAGTAGCATGGGACAGGGGTTCAATCAGCCCCAGCATTTT; clone size: NA; V gene: TRBV19; J gene: TRBJ1-5; D gene: TRBD1
CDR3 protein: CASSKTGINTGELFF; CDR3 DNA: TGTGCTAGCAGCAAGACAGGGATAAACACCGGGGAGCTGTTTTTT; clone size: once; V gene: TRBV7-7; J gene: TRBJ2-2; D gene: TRBD1
CDR3 protein: CASSYVGQGRGQFF; CDR3 DNA: TGTGCCAGCAGTTACGTAGGACAGGGTAGAGGGCAGTTCTTC; clone size: few; V gene: TRBV6-5; J gene: TRBJ2-1; D gene: TRBD1
CDR3 protein: CASAGRDEKLFF; CDR3 DNA: TGTGCCAGCGCAGGGAGGGATGAAAAACTGTTTTTT; clone size: NA; V gene: TRBV9; J gene: TRBJ1-4; D gene: NA
CDR3 protein: CASSRRDGSYEQYF; CDR3 DNA: TGTGCCAGCAGCCGCAGGGACGGATCCTACGAGCAGTACTTC; clone size: NA; V gene: TRBV7-9; J gene: TRBJ2-7; D gene: NA
CDR3 protein: CASSLGQGNYGYTF; CDR3 DNA: TGTGCCAGCAGCTTAGGGCAGGGGAACTATGGCTACACCTTC; clone size: once; V gene: TRBV11-1; J gene: TRBJ1-2; D gene: NA
CDR3 protein: CASSKGTSGTYNEQFF; CDR3 DNA: TGTGCCAGCAGTAAAGGGACTAGCGGGACTTACAATGAGCAGTTCTTC; clone size: NA; V gene: TRBV6-6; J gene: TRBJ2-1; D gene: TRBD2
CDR3 protein: CASSSRSSHVTEAFF; CDR3 DNA: TGTGCCAGCAGTTCCAGATCCTCCCACGTAACTGAAGCTTTCTTT; clone size: NA; V gene: TRBV6-5; J gene: TRBJ1-1; D gene: NA
CDR3 protein: CASSQRTGVDQPQHF; CDR3 DNA: TGTGCCAGCAGCCAGAGGACAGGGGTGGATCAGCCCCAGCATTTT; clone size: NA; V gene: TRBV5-5; J gene: TRBJ1-5; D gene: TRBD1
CDR3 protein: CASSLVGNYNEQFF; CDR3 DNA: TGCGCCAGCAGCTTGGTAGGTAACTACAATGAGCAGTTCTTC; clone size: NA; V gene: TRBV5-1; J gene: TRBJ2-1; D gene: NA
CDR3 protein: CASSESGGGTQPQHF; CDR3 DNA: TGTGCCAGCAGTGAAAGTGGTGGGGGAACTCAGCCCCAGCATTTT; clone size: once; V gene: TRBV6-1; J gene: TRBJ1-5; D gene: NA
CDR3 protein: CASRRQGNTGELFF; CDR3 DNA: TGTGCCAGCAGAAGACAGGGGAACACCGGGGAGCTGTTTTTT; clone size: NA; V gene: TRBV6-5; J gene: TRBJ2-2; D gene: TRBD1
CDR3 protein: CASSQVSGTGREKLFF; CDR3 DNA: TGTGCCAGCAGCCAAGTTTCCGGGACAGGGAGGGAAAAACTGTTTTTT; clone size: NA; V gene: TRBV14; J gene: TRBJ1-4; D gene: TRBD1
CDR3 protein: CASSSWADSASYEQYF; CDR3 DNA: TGTGCCAGCAGTTCCTGGGCCGACAGCGCCTCCTACGAGCAGTACTTC; clone size: NA; V gene: TRBV28; J gene: TRBJ2-7; D gene: NA
CDR3 protein: CASSAPGTSGRSVTDTQYF; CDR3 DNA: TGTGCCAGCAGCGCCCCCGGGACTAGCGGGAGAAGTGTCACAGATACGCAGTATTTT; clone size: NA; V gene: TRBV11-2; J gene: TRBJ2-3; D gene: TRBD2
CDR3 protein: CASSPGTGSGYTF; CDR3 DNA: TGCGCCAGCTCACCAGGGACAGGCTCTGGCTACACCTTC; clone size: NA; V gene: TRBV18; J gene: TRBJ1-2; D gene: TRBD1
CDR3 protein: CASSLGGGTGVPYEQYF; CDR3 DNA: TGTGCCAGCAGCTTGGGTGGAGGGACAGGGGTCCCCTACGAGCAGTACTTC; clone size: once; V gene: TRBV5-5; J gene: TRBJ2-7; D gene: TRBD1
CDR3 protein: CASSEGQGGEAFF; CDR3 DNA: TGTGCCAGCAGTGAAGGCCAGGGAGGCGAAGCTTTCTTT; clone size: once; V gene: TRBV6-1; J gene: TRBJ1-1; D gene: NA
CDR3 protein: CASSWTSGAYEQYF; CDR3 DNA: TGTGCCAGCAGCTGGACTAGCGGGGCCTACGAGCAGTACTTC; clone size: NA; V gene: TRBV7-2; J gene: TRBJ2-7; D gene: TRBD2
CDR3 protein: CASRNEGLETQYF; CDR3 DNA: TGTGCCAGTAGGAACGAGGGGCTCGAGACCCAGTACTTC; clone size: NA; V gene: TRBV19; J gene: TRBJ2-5; D gene: NA
CDR3 protein: CASSSLVSGGLNEQFF; CDR3 DNA: TGTGCCAGCAGTTCCTTAGTATCAGGCGGCCTAAATGAGCAGTTCTTC; clone size: NA; V gene: TRBV27; J gene: TRBJ2-1; D gene: NA
CDR3 protein: CASSSGPGSYGNIQYF; CDR3 DNA: TGTGCCAGCAGCTCGGGCCCGGGCTCCTATGGAAACATTCAGTACTTC; clone size: NA; V gene: TRBV7-8; J gene: TRBJ2-4; D gene: NA
CDR3 protein: CASTPDWGNQPQHF; CDR3 DNA: TGTGCCAGTACACCAGATTGGGGGAATCAGCCCCAGCATTTT; clone size: NA; V gene: TRBV27; J gene: TRBJ1-5; D gene: NA
CDR3 protein: CASSLTTANTEAFF; CDR3 DNA: TGTGCCAGCAGCTTAACAACAGCGAACACTGAAGCTTTCTTT; clone size: NA; V gene: TRBV11-2; J gene: TRBJ1-1; D gene: NA
CDR3 protein: CASSGRKRGGDTQYF; CDR3 DNA: TGTGCCAGCAGCGGGCGAAAGCGGGGGGGAGATACGCAGTATTTT; clone size: NA; V gene: TRBV9; J gene: TRBJ2-3; D gene: TRBD2
CDR3 protein: CASSQVQPGLGATDTQYF; CDR3 DNA: TGCGCCAGCAGCCAAGTACAACCGGGACTAGGGGCCACAGATACGCAGTATTTT; clone size: NA; V gene: TRBV4-1; J gene: TRBJ2-3; D gene: TRBD2